This T cell receptor (beta chain) was obtained from a study of blood T cells in healthy people across ages. Across the study: Template switching captured about one barcoded beta molecule per two T cells.

This clonotype has more than one count but fewer than ten. What it binds is unknown. Findings of the study overall: PBMCs went unsorted, and a conclusive naive versus antigen-experienced comparison was therefore prevented.

Trimming shortened V by 10 bases and J by 7 bases, and 23 bases separated the two germline ends. Germline lookup yields CDR1 MNHNS and CDR2 SASEGT. The CDR3 runs to 15 residues. The draw of peripheral blood yielded ten milliliters from each donor. A minimum of 5.5 micrograms of total RNA was extracted per sample. The authors ran a second PCR of about 6 to 11 cycles using a sample-barcoded 5' primer and a J-beta primer mix. TCRdb itself ran the 5' RACE reads through MiXCR, one entry per CDR3 protein. The table lists about 1.5 million distinct CDR3 sequences, 35% to 45% of them singletons. Sequenced material: blood. The V and J genes are TRBV6-1 and TRBJ2-1; the D is unclear. The TCR originated in a young woman in good health. The CDR3 coding sequence is TGTGCCACCGTCCCAAGCTGGGCCGATCGGAATGAGCAGTTCTTC. Translation gives CATVPSWADRNEQFF.